The next 15 T cell receptor beta chains were all read from a single sample in a study of T cell responses to AZD1222 COVID-19 vaccine. Clones were sequenced by immunoSEQ multiplex PCR, and TCRdb holds only the in-frame ones, with some missing. The sample lists approximately 140,000 clones, 82% occurring once. The sequencing used peripheral blood, collected on day 0 of MenACWY control vaccination. The receptors come from an adult in good health.

The rearrangement joins TRBV28 to TRBJ1-1; TRBD1 agrees at 9 bases. V lost 5 bases and J lost 3; bases outside the gene matches: 10. Germline CDR1 is MDHEN and CDR2 is SYDVKM. The CDR3 spans 16 residues. CDR3 residues: CASSQTGGDGYTEAFF. CDR3 in DNA: TGTGCCAGCAGTCAGACAGGGGGGGATGGTTACACTGAAGCTTTCTTT.

This clone was picked up a small number of times. The chain links TRBV5-5 to TRBJ2-7; 7 nucleotides line up with TRBD1. The CDR3 length is 13 residues. The V segment lost 1 base and the J segment 2 bases; nucleotides outside the gene matches: 0. In germline, CDR1 is SGHKS, CDR2 YYEKEE (reference sequence). Here the CDR3 reads CASSLQGAYEQYF. CDR3 in DNA: TGTGCCAGCAGCTTGCAGGGGGCCTACGAGCAGTACTTC.

This clone was recorded once. The rearrangement joins TRBV6-1 to TRBJ2-2, with a weak D call TRBD1 (5 bases). V was clipped by 3 bases and J by 4 bases, with 12 bases between them. The CDR3 totals 15 residues. CDR1 and CDR2 (germline): MNHNS, SASEGT. CDR3 in amino acids: CASSELQVGTGELFF. CDR3 bases: TGTGCCAGCAGTGAGTTACAGGTTGGCACCGGGGAGCTGTTTTTT.

V gene TRBV5-1 combines with J gene TRBJ2-7, with D maybe TRBD1 (5 bases). This CDR3 contains 16 residues. Trimming took 0 bases from V and 2 from J, leaving 15 bases between them. Germline-derived CDR1 and CDR2 are SGHRS and YFSETQ. CDR3 in amino acids: CASSLVGRAATYEQYF. Written as DNA, the CDR3 is TGCGCCAGCAGCTTGGTGGGCAGGGCAGCGACCTACGAGCAGTACTTC. Variable domain in full (rest from reference TRBV5-1 and TRBJ2-7): KAGVTQTPRYLIKTRGQQVTLSCSPISGHRSVSWYQQTPGQGLQFLFEYFSETQRNKGNFPGRFSGRQFSNSRSEMNVSTLELGDSALYLCASSLVGRAATYEQYFGPGTRLTVT.

Only a few counts were recorded for this clone. V is TRBV4-2 and J is TRBJ2-5; TRBD2 matches 12 bases. V lost 0 bases, J lost 5 bases, and 19 bases stayed unmatched. This CDR3 comprises 21 residues. From germline, CDR1 is LGHNA and CDR2 YNFKEQ. CDR3 loop: CASSQDLIGLAGGQLYETQYF. In nucleotides, the CDR3 is TGTGCCAGCAGCCAAGACCTGATAGGGCTAGCGGGGGGGCAGTTGTATGAGACCCAGTACTTC.

J is TRBJ2-3 and V is TRBV24-1; TRBD2 aligns across 9 bases. V dropped 4 bases and J dropped 2; count of bases not matched to a gene: 6. Germline lookup yields CDR1 KGHDR and CDR2 SFDVKD. There are 16 residues in the CDR3. The CDR3, as DNA: TGTGCCACCAGTGAGTCCAGCGGGGGGTACACAGATACGCAGTATTTT. This gives the protein CATSESSGGYTDTQYF.

CDR3 amino acids: CASSRPGTLPGRNSPLHF. CDR3 in DNA: TGTGCCAGCAGCCGCCCCGGGACCCTACCCGGACGGAATTCACCCCTCCACTTT. The chain joins TRBV3-1 (or the pseudogene TRBV3-2) to TRBJ1-6, with TRBD1 as a possible D gene (5 bases). Per germline, CDR1 LGHDT and CDR2 YNNKEL (reference sequence). The V gene lost 4 bases and the J gene lost 7 bases, with 23 bases spanning the gap. The CDR3 is 18 residues long.

The chain uses TRBV6-1 and TRBJ1-3; D is possibly TRBD1 (5 bases). The CDR3 totals 16 residues. V was trimmed by 4 bases and J by 3 bases, leaving 16 bases between them. Per the germline V gene, CDR1 is MNHNS and CDR2 is SASEGT. The chain's CDR3 is CASSARAGGYGNTIYF. CDR3 coding DNA: TGTGCCAGCAGTGCCCGAGCGGGGGGGTATGGAAACACCATATATTTT.

This rearrangement joins TRBV10-1 to TRBJ2-7, with 9 positions matching TRBD1. The ends lost 6 bases at V and 7 bases at J; junction bases unmatched: 4. The CDR3 runs to 12 residues. The germline CDR1 and CDR2 sequences are WNHNN and SYGVQD (reference sequence). CDR3 nucleotides: TGCGCCAGCAGCGTGACAGGGGGTGAGCAGTACTTC. It translates to CASSVTGGEQYF.

This clone appeared a single time. The V gene is TRBV2, the J gene TRBJ1-4; D may be TRBD1 (5 bases). Looked up from germline, CDR1 is SNHLY and CDR2 is FYNNEI. There are 12 residues in the CDR3. Trimming left V 7 bases short and J 3 bases short, with 6 bases between. CDR3 sequence reads: CASKTANEKLFF. The DNA for the CDR3 is TGTGCCAGCAAGACAGCTAATGAAAAACTGTTTTTT.

The chain links TRBV30 to TRBJ1-4, with unresolved D. Germline values: CDR1 GTSNPN, CDR2 SVGIG (reference sequence). Deletions cut 0 bases from V and 11 bases from J, with 13 bases between. The length of the CDR3 is 13 residues. The CDR3 sequence is CAWSVRPGGKLFF. The CDR3, as DNA: TGTGCCTGGAGTGTACGTCCCGGAGGGAAACTGTTTTTT.

This sequence joins TRBV3-1 (or the pseudogene TRBV3-2) and TRBJ1-6, with D perhaps matching TRBD1 (5 bases). The V gene's germline CDR1 is LGHDT and CDR2 YNNKEL (reference sequence). Deletions cut 2 bases from V and 16 bases from J, with 15 bases between. The CDR3 is made up of 13 amino acids. The CDR3 spells CASSQRSGDLLHF. CDR3 coding DNA: TGTGCCAGCAGCCAAAGATCCGGGGACCTACTCCACTTT.

V is TRBV7-8 and J is TRBJ1-2, with 9 positions matching TRBD1. The J segment lost 13 bases and the V segment lost 5 bases, leaving 14 bases of the junction unmatched. The CDR3 is made up of 14 amino acids. Germline loops: CDR1 SGHVS, CDR2 FQNEAQ. CDR3 loop: CASSPGQGRTWRTF. In DNA form, the CDR3 reads TGTGCCAGCAGCCCCGGACAGGGGCGGACCTGGCGCACCTTC.

This chain links TRBV6-5 with TRBJ1-2; 9 nucleotides align to TRBD1. V lost 4 bases, J lost 8 bases, and 2 bases stayed unmatched. CDR3 length: 12 amino acids. Germline CDR1 reads MNHEY; CDR2 reads SVGAGI. CDR3 in amino acids: CASSFGQGGYTF. The CDR3 coding sequence is TGTGCCAGCAGTTTCGGACAGGGGGGCTACACCTTC.

This chain links TRBV19 with TRBJ2-5; 11 nucleotides agree with TRBD2. V lost 6 bases and J lost 4; bases outside the gene matches: 7. CDR3 length: 15 residues. CDR1 and CDR2 (germline): LNHDA, SQIVND (reference sequence). CDR3 sequence reads: CASRPTGTSGETQYF. The CDR3 bases are TGTGCCAGTAGACCCACCGGGACTAGCGGAGAGACCCAGTACTTC.